The 28 T cell receptor beta chains given below trace back to one sample, sequenced in a study of beta chain features in type 1 diabetes. Whole-study results and caveats: Type 1 diabetes patients had TCRB CDR3s that were shorter (moderately but significantly so) in all four CD4+ subsets.

No antigens are known for them. Every bit of the isolated RNA underwent reverse transcription, so sequencing read expressed TCRB transcripts. Method: immunoSEQ multiplex PCR; TCRdb's copy keeps in-frame clones and lacks some. This sample carries tens of thousands of clones, just under 65% of them seen once, and the ten largest clones take around 0.29%. The specimen sequenced was stem cell memory CD4+ T cells from blood. The origin of the receptors is a woman aged 25 to 45 with type 1 diabetes.

There are a few counts of this clone. The CDR3 region has the DNA TGTGCCAGCAGCATAGCAGGTAGCAATCAGCCCCAGCATTTT. Translating gives CASSIAGSNQPQHF. The chain has TRBV9 and TRBJ1-5; D remains ambiguous. The CDR3 is 14 residues long. The V gene's germline CDR1 is SGDLS and CDR2 YYNGEE. Trimming pared 4 bases from V and 0 bases from J, leaving 8 bases between.

The CDR3 here is CASSLEPGHFYEQYF. CDR3 in DNA: TGTGCCAGCAGCTTAGAACCGGGACACTTCTACGAGCAGTACTTC. This chain uses TRBV11-2 with TRBJ2-7; possibly TRBD1 for D (6 bases). V was shortened by 0 bases and J by 3 bases, with 12 bases between the two germline ends. Germline V CDR1 and CDR2: SGHAT, FQNNGV. The CDR3 is 15 residues long.

V is TRBV19 and J is TRBJ2-4, with 9 bases identical to TRBD2. This CDR3 contains 19 residues. Trimming cost V 4 bases and J 1 base; bases outside gene matches: 14. Germline CDR1 is LNHDA and CDR2 is SQIVND (reference sequence). CDR3: CASSRGTSLRSGAKNIQYF. The CDR3, as DNA: TGTGCCAGTAGTAGAGGGACTAGCTTAAGATCGGGGGCCAAAAACATTCAGTACTTC. Drawing the rest from reference TRBV19 and TRBJ2-4, the complete variable domain is DGGITQSPKYLFRKEGQNVTLSCEQNLNHDAMYWYRQDPGQGLRLIYYSQIVNDFQKGDIAEGYSVSREKKESFPLTVTSAQKNPTAFYLCASSRGTSLRSGAKNIQYFGAGTRLSVL.

This chain links TRBV7-9 with TRBJ1-5; weak D call: TRBD1 (6 bases). CDR1 is SEHNR, CDR2 FQNEAQ, per germline (reference sequence). The CDR3 is 14 residues long. Trimming took off 5 bases at V and 9 bases at J, with 17 bases between the two ends. The DNA of the CDR3 is TGTGCCAGCAGCCCCCGGGACACCGGACGGCCCCAGCATTTT. This gives the protein CASSPRDTGRPQHF.

The sample holds a few counts of this clone. The V gene is TRBV5-4, the J gene TRBJ2-3; no definite D call. The CDR3 is 16 amino acids. Germline lookup yields CDR1 SGHNT and CDR2 YYREEE (reference sequence). The V end lost 2 bases, the J end lost 0 bases, and 13 bases lay between the germline ends. The CDR3 sequence: CASSFPASTSTDTQYF. The CDR3 DNA sequence: TGTGCCAGCAGCTTTCCCGCGAGCACTAGCACAGATACGCAGTATTTT.

The chain has TRBV28 and TRBJ1-2, with 11 bases aligning to TRBD1. J was trimmed by 7 bases and V by 6 bases; bases with no gene match: 16. CDR3 length: 17 residues. Germline loops: CDR1 MDHEN, CDR2 SYDVKM. DNA for the CDR3: TGTGCCAGCAGCTCCGGGACAGGGGGTGAAAGATTCCTTGGCTACACCTTC. Translated, it gives CASSSGTGGERFLGYTF.

The V call is TRBV5-8, the J call TRBJ2-5, with TRBD2 matching over 9 bases. V dropped 3 bases and J dropped 1; count of bases not matched to a gene: 7. The CDR3 covers 16 residues. The germline V gene has CDR1 SGHTS and CDR2 YDEGEE. CDR3 amino acids: CASSSRRLAAQETQYF. The CDR3 DNA is TGTGCCAGCAGCTCCCGGCGACTAGCGGCCCAAGAGACCCAGTACTTC.

CDR3 nucleotides: TGTGCCAGCAGCTTTATGGGCGGGCGGCCCCAAGAGACCCAGTACTTC. This sequence encodes CASSFMGGRPQETQYF. The rearrangement links TRBV9 to TRBJ2-5; the D gene is possibly TRBD2 (5 bases). The CDR3 loop spans 16 amino acids. V was pared by 4 bases and J by 1 base, with 17 bases between. CDR1 and CDR2 (germline): SGDLS, YYNGEE. The full variable domain, in which reference TRBV9 and TRBJ2-5 provide the parts outside the CDR3, is DSGVTQTPKHLITATGQRVTLRCSPRSGDLSVYWYQQSLDQGLQFLIQYYNGEERAKGNILERFSAQQFPDLHSELNLSSLELGDSALYFCASSFMGGRPQETQYFGPGTRLLVL.

The chain has TRBV18 and TRBJ2-5; TRBD2 matches at 8 bases. V shed 1 base, J shed 5 bases, and the junction held 9 bases outside the gene matches. The CDR3 contains 16 residues. Germline lookup yields CDR1 KGHSH and CDR2 LQKENI. The CDR3 coding sequence is TGTGCCAGCTCACCACGGGAAGCGGGAGCTGGGGAGACCCAGTACTTC. This sequence encodes CASSPREAGAGETQYF.

Only a few counts were recorded for this clone. The V gene is TRBV2, the J gene TRBJ2-1; weak D call: TRBD1 (5 bases). Germline CDR1 is SNHLY and CDR2 is FYNNEI. The length of the CDR3 is 11 residues. V was clipped by 1 base and J by 10 bases, with 5 bases between them. This chain's CDR3 is CASSEEGEQFF. CDR3 nucleotides: TGTGCCAGCAGTGAAGAGGGGGAGCAGTTCTTC.

The chain recombines TRBV19 with TRBJ1-3; no clear D. The CDR3 covers 13 residues. V was shortened by 10 bases and J by 0 bases, with 10 bases between the two germline ends. Germline V gives CDR1 LNHDA, CDR2 SQIVND (reference sequence). CDR3 sequence: CATSESSGNTIYF. The CDR3 region has the DNA TGTGCCACCTCGGAGAGCTCTGGAAACACCATATATTTT.

The rearrangement links TRBV5-1 to TRBJ2-2; 8 nucleotides line up with TRBD1. This CDR3 spans 15 amino acids. The junction had 6 bases not matched to a gene; V was cut back by 5 bases and J by 3 bases. Germline CDR1 SGHRS, CDR2 YFSETQ. This CDR3 is CASRFQTGDTGELFF. DNA of the CDR3: TGCGCCAGCAGATTCCAGACAGGGGACACCGGGGAGCTGTTTTTT.

Only one count was recorded for this clone. The chain employs TRBV11-2 and TRBJ2-7; D perhaps matches TRBD1 (5 bases). The CDR3 contains 13 residues. The germline V and J ends were trimmed by 3 bases and 6 bases, with 12 bases remaining between them. From germline, CDR1 is SGHAT and CDR2 FQNNGV. The CDR3 here is CASSFQGPSEQYF. The CDR3 bases are TGTGCCAGCAGCTTTCAGGGCCCCTCCGAGCAGTACTTC.

The chain combines TRBV7-9 with TRBJ2-6; 7 nucleotides line up with TRBD1. The germline V gene has CDR1 SEHNR and CDR2 FQNEAQ (reference sequence). J gave up 0 bases and V 4 bases, and 9 bases lay outside the gene matches. The CDR3 runs to 18 residues. The CDR3 DNA follows: TGTGCCAGCAGCTCGGACAGGCATTCTTTCTCTGGGGCCAACGTCCTGACTTTC. Translating it yields CASSSDRHSFSGANVLTF.

This rearrangement joins TRBV28 to TRBJ2-7; 7 bases are shared with TRBD1. Per the germline V gene, CDR1 is MDHEN and CDR2 is SYDVKM. The V and J ends lost 6 bases and 6 bases, in that order; junction bases with no gene match: 11. There are 14 residues in the CDR3. CDR3 sequence: CASRTVRTGVEQYF. For the CDR3, the DNA is TGTGCCAGCAGGACTGTGCGTACAGGGGTCGAGCAGTACTTC.

This clone was observed a few times. The chain has TRBV5-1 and TRBJ2-7; 8 positions match TRBD1. Losses at the gene ends were 2 bases for V and 3 bases for J; bases not matched to a gene: 1. From germline, CDR1 is SGHRS and CDR2 YFSETQ. The CDR3 runs to 13 residues. CDR3 protein: CASSLDRGYEQYF. CDR3 nucleotide sequence: TGCGCCAGCAGCTTAGACAGGGGCTACGAGCAGTACTTC.

The J gene is TRBJ2-7, the V gene TRBV11-2, with TRBD2 matching 14 bases. The CDR3 runs to 15 residues. The trim removed 6 bases at V and 4 bases at J, leaving 5 bases unmatched. Germline loops: CDR1 SGHAT, CDR2 FQNNGV. CDR3 sequence: CASSLGLAGVYEQYF. CDR3 nucleotide sequence: TGTGCCAGCAGTTTGGGACTAGCGGGAGTGTACGAGCAGTACTTC. The whole variable domain, remainder taken from reference TRBV11-2 and TRBJ2-7, is EAGVAQSPRYKIIEKRQSVAFWCNPISGHATLYWYQQILGQGPKLLIQFQNNGVVDDSQLPKDRFSAERLKGVDSTLKIQPAKLEDSAVYLCASSLGLAGVYEQYFGPGTRLTVT.

This chain uses TRBV7-2 with TRBJ2-5; unclear D gene. Trimming cost V 4 bases and J 1 base, with 10 bases left between them. The germline gives CDR1 SGHTA, CDR2 FQGNSA. This CDR3 has 14 residues. The CDR3 reads CASSSTPIQETQYF. In DNA, the CDR3 is TGTGCCAGCAGCTCCACACCAATCCAAGAGACCCAGTACTTC.

The chain links TRBV6-1 to TRBJ1-5; D perhaps matches TRBD1 (5 bases). This CDR3 spans 13 amino acids. Trimming took off 10 bases at V and 1 base at J, with 11 bases between the two ends. Per germline, CDR1 MNHNS and CDR2 SASEGT. The CDR3 protein is CATTRTSNQPQHF. The CDR3 DNA sequence: TGTGCCACTACGCGGACAAGCAATCAGCCCCAGCATTTT.

V and J are TRBV7-9 and TRBJ2-3; D unresolved. Germline V lookup: CDR1 SEHNR, CDR2 FQNEAQ (reference sequence). V lost 5 bases to trimming and J lost 6 bases, with 18 bases between them. The CDR3 loop spans 15 amino acids. CDR3 nucleotides: TGTGCCAGCAGCCCTTACGTACTTCGGTCCGATACGCAGTATTTT. Amino acid sequence: CASSPYVLRSDTQYF.

In its sample, this clone was seen a few times. This chain connects TRBV29-1 to TRBJ2-7, with a weak D call TRBD2 (7 bases). This CDR3 has 14 amino acids. Germline V gene lookup returns CDR1 SQVTM and CDR2 ANQGSEA. With 7 bases removed from V and 2 bases from J, the gap between germline ends came to 18 bases. Written as DNA, the CDR3 is TGCAGCGCCGGGTCCGGGGGGCTGACCTACGAGCAGTACTTC. It specifies CSAGSGGLTYEQYF.

This rearrangement joins TRBV7-9 to TRBJ1-5, with TRBD1 as a possible D gene (5 bases). The CDR3 consists of 13 residues. Germline V gene data show CDR1 as SEHNR and CDR2 as FQNEAQ (reference sequence). V was clipped by 3 bases and J by 6 bases, with 9 bases between them. This chain's CDR3 is CASSFGASQPQHF. CDR3 DNA: TGTGCCAGCAGCTTTGGGGCCTCTCAGCCCCAGCATTTT.

CDR3 amino acids: CAWSAFPNEQFF. The CDR3 nucleotides are TGTGCCTGGAGTGCCTTCCCCAATGAGCAGTTCTTC. The J gene is TRBJ2-1, the V gene TRBV30; D gene ambiguous. Germline assignment: CDR1 GTSNPN and CDR2 SVGIG (reference sequence). Deletions cut 1 base from V and 6 bases from J, with 7 bases between. This CDR3 is 12 amino acids long.

This clone turned up a few times. The chain carries TRBV15 and TRBJ2-7; possibly TRBD1 for D (6 bases). Per germline, CDR1 LNHNV and CDR2 YYDKDF (reference sequence). The CDR3 has 15 residues. Trimming cost V 0 bases and J 3 bases, with 12 bases left between them. The CDR3 bases are TGTGCCACCAGCAGAGATCCCGGACAGATCTACGAGCAGTACTTC. Translated: CATSRDPGQIYEQYF. The whole variable domain, filled in from reference TRBV15 and TRBJ2-7, reads DAMVIQNPRYQVTQFGKPVTLSCSQTLNHNVMYWYQQKSSQAPKLLFHYYDKDFNNEADTPDNFQSRRPNTSFCFLDIRSPGLGDTAMYLCATSRDPGQIYEQYFGPGTRLTVT.

The table lists this clone with a count of one. The chain is built from TRBV9 and TRBJ1-3, with D perhaps matching TRBD1 (5 bases). From germline, CDR1 is SGDLS and CDR2 YYNGEE. The CDR3 extends over 15 amino acids. Deletions cut 5 bases from V and 0 bases from J, with 12 bases between. Written as DNA, the CDR3 is TGTGCCAGCAGTACAGACAGTCTCTCTGGAAACACCATATATTTT. Translated: CASSTDSLSGNTIYF.

V usage is TRBV5-6 and J usage is TRBJ1-1; D unresolved. The CDR3 has 15 residues. CDR1 and CDR2 (germline): SGHDT, YYEEEE. V was pared by 0 bases and J by 11 bases, with 20 bases between. CDR3 sequence: CASSLVEGRGVWAFF. CDR3 nucleotides: TGTGCCAGCAGCTTGGTGGAGGGCCGTGGTGTTTGGGCTTTCTTT.

The CDR3 sequence is CASSDRGQGAYEQYF. The CDR3 DNA reads as TGTGCCAGCAGTGACCGGGGACAGGGGGCCTACGAGCAGTACTTC. The chain links TRBV2 to TRBJ2-7, with 11 bases aligning to TRBD1. V was pared by 3 bases and J by 2 bases, with 3 bases of the junction left unmatched. Germline CDR1 and CDR2: SNHLY and FYNNEI. This CDR3 has 15 residues.

The V gene is TRBV30, the J gene TRBJ1-5; D unclear. Germline V gene sequence: CDR1 GTSNPN, CDR2 SVGIG (reference sequence). V lost 2 bases and J lost 6, with 20 bases in between. This CDR3 has 16 residues. CDR3 region: CAWSIGTGTDGQPQHF. CDR3 in DNA: TGTGCCTGGAGTATCGGAACTGGAACAGATGGTCAGCCCCAGCATTTT.